This T cell receptor beta chain was sequenced in a study of siplizumab effects on memory and regulatory T cells. Study-wide points: Memory cells seemed less diverse than naive T cells, which also seemed major contributors to the alloresponse. Left unconfirmed was the suppressive function of proliferating Tregs from siplizumab cultures.

The junction had 3 bases not matched to a gene; V was cut back by 7 bases and J by 4 bases. The CDR3 runs 13 residues. CDR1 and CDR2 (germline): MNHEY, SMNVEV (reference sequence). Here immunoSEQ multiplex PCR was the method, and the copy in TCRdb shows in-frame clones only, minus some. The data show 90,000 to 110,000 clones, 92% seen once. A word on this clone: Its antigen is undetermined.

This sequence originates from a human donor in good health. The chain employs TRBV27 and TRBJ1-5; 8 bases align to TRBD1. Material: Tregs sorted from blood. CDR3 in DNA: TGTGCCAGCACCAGGGGGCCTAATCAGCCCCAGCATTTT. This sequence encodes CASTRGPNQPQHF.